A selection of T cell receptor beta chains follows, all from one sample in a study of beta chain features in type 1 diabetes. Produced via immunoSEQ multiplex PCR; TCRdb's table is partial and in-frame only. The table records 100,000 to 150,000 clones, 7% to 10% of them present only once. Sequencing used central memory CD4+ T cells from blood. All receptors come from a man aged 25-45 years with type 1 diabetes. Each CDR3 is given with its conserved first and last residue. D genes are given only for firm matches. Clone sizes are given selectively: once, few, many, or a class where the clone is expanded.

J gene: TRBJ2-7
D gene: TRBD1
clone size: .
V gene: TRBV4-1
CDR3 protein: CASSQQQGYEQYF
CDR3 DNA: TGCGCCAGCAGCCAACAACAGGGGTACGAGCAGTACTTC

J gene: TRBJ1-4
D gene: TRBD1
clone size: few
V gene: TRBV29-1
CDR3 protein: CSVETGQGAKLFF
CDR3 DNA: TGCAGCGTTGAAACAGGACAGGGTGCAAAACTGTTTTTT

J gene: TRBJ1-5
D gene: .
clone size: .
V gene: TRBV7-9
CDR3 protein: CASSPGVANQPQHF
CDR3 DNA: TGTGCCAGCAGTCCAGGGGTGGCCAATCAGCCCCAGCATTTT

J gene: TRBJ2-1
D gene: .
clone size: .
V gene: TRBV10-3
CDR3 protein: CAISDQGRNEQFF
CDR3 DNA: TGTGCCATCAGTGACCAGGGGCGGAATGAGCAGTTCTTC

J gene: TRBJ2-7
D gene: TRBD1
clone size: few
V gene: TRBV7-9
CDR3 protein: CASSPWGQDFSYEQYF
CDR3 DNA: TGTGCCAGCAGCCCCTGGGGACAGGATTTCTCCTACGAGCAGTACTTC

J gene: TRBJ1-6
D gene: .
clone size: .
V gene: TRBV7-3
CDR3 protein: CASSLNPTGNSPLHF
CDR3 DNA: TGTGCCAGCAGCTTAAACCCGACTGGGAATTCACCCCTCCACTTT

J gene: TRBJ2-7
D gene: TRBD1
clone size: .
V gene: TRBV14
CDR3 protein: CASSQDEYRGRYEQYF
CDR3 DNA: TGTGCCAGCAGCCAAGATGAATACAGGGGGCGGTACGAGCAGTACTTC

J gene: TRBJ1-2
D gene: .
clone size: .
V gene: TRBV7-2
CDR3 protein: CASSLHSPNYGYTF
CDR3 DNA: TGTGCCAGCAGCTTACACAGTCCTAACTATGGCTACACCTTC

J gene: TRBJ1-5
D gene: .
clone size: .
V gene: TRBV7-2
CDR3 protein: CASSPNRAQPQHF
CDR3 DNA: TGTGCCAGCAGCCCCAACAGGGCTCAGCCCCAGCATTTT

J gene: TRBJ1-3
D gene: .
clone size: few
V gene: TRBV6-5
CDR3 protein: CASRLQGSGNTIYF
CDR3 DNA: TGTGCCAGCAGATTACAGGGCTCTGGAAACACCATATATTTT

J gene: TRBJ2-7
D gene: .
clone size: few
V gene: TRBV7-8
CDR3 protein: CASSPDRTDYEQYF
CDR3 DNA: TGTGCCAGCAGCCCCGACAGGACGGATTACGAGCAGTACTTC

J gene: TRBJ2-7
D gene: TRBD2
clone size: few
V gene: TRBV10-3
CDR3 protein: CAISSGSSGQYF
CDR3 DNA: TGTGCCATCAGTTCCGGGTCTAGCGGGCAGTACTTC

J gene: TRBJ2-3
D gene: .
clone size: many
V gene: TRBV15
CDR3 protein: CATSRQADTQYF
CDR3 DNA: TGTGCCACCAGCCGACAGGCAGATACGCAGTATTTT

J gene: TRBJ2-1
D gene: .
clone size: .
V gene: TRBV19
CDR3 protein: CASSSLLDKINNEQFF
CDR3 DNA: TGTGCCAGTAGTAGCCTCTTGGACAAGATAAACAATGAGCAGTTCTTC

J gene: TRBJ2-5
D gene: .
clone size: few
V gene: TRBV2
CDR3 protein: CASSVPDYQETQYF
CDR3 DNA: TGTGCCAGCAGTGTTCCCGACTACCAAGAGACCCAGTACTTC

J gene: TRBJ2-3
D gene: .
clone size: few
V gene: TRBV7-2
CDR3 protein: CASSLSEDSTDTQYF
CDR3 DNA: TGTGCCAGCAGCTTATCCGAGGATAGCACAGATACGCAGTATTTT

J gene: TRBJ1-1
D gene: TRBD1
clone size: .
V gene: TRBV6-6
CDR3 protein: CASSQWDRMNTEAFF
CDR3 DNA: TGTGCCAGCAGTCAATGGGACAGAATGAACACTGAAGCTTTCTTT

J gene: TRBJ1-2
D gene: TRBD1
clone size: .
V gene: TRBV27
CDR3 protein: CASSSGQGLGYTF
CDR3 DNA: TGTGCCAGCAGCTCGGGACAGGGTCTTGGCTACACCTTC

J gene: TRBJ2-5
D gene: .
clone size: .
V gene: TRBV18
CDR3 protein: CASSPTQGQETQYF
CDR3 DNA: TGTGCCAGCTCACCCACGCAGGGCCAAGAGACCCAGTACTTC

J gene: TRBJ2-7
D gene: TRBD1
clone size: few
V gene: TRBV9
CDR3 protein: CASSALPGQGAEQYF
CDR3 DNA: TGTGCCAGCAGCGCACTTCCGGGACAGGGTGCCGAGCAGTACTTC

J gene: TRBJ2-6
D gene: .
clone size: .
V gene: TRBV28
CDR3 protein: CASTSGSPSGANVLTF
CDR3 DNA: TGTGCCAGCACCTCGGGGAGCCCCTCTGGGGCCAACGTCCTGACTTTC

J gene: TRBJ2-5
D gene: .
clone size: .
V gene: TRBV4-1
CDR3 protein: CASSLISGETQYF
CDR3 DNA: TGCGCCAGCAGCCTGATTTCGGGTGAGACCCAGTACTTC

J gene: TRBJ1-1
D gene: .
clone size: few
V gene: TRBV7-3
CDR3 protein: CASKRGENTEAFF
CDR3 DNA: TGTGCCAGCAAAAGGGGCGAGAACACTGAAGCTTTCTTT

J gene: TRBJ1-3
D gene: .
clone size: .
V gene: TRBV28
CDR3 protein: CASSLGTFSGNTIYF
CDR3 DNA: TGTGCCAGCAGTCTAGGGACTTTCTCTGGAAACACCATATATTTT

J gene: TRBJ1-2
D gene: .
clone size: .
V gene: TRBV9
CDR3 protein: CASSVENNHYGYTF
CDR3 DNA: TGTGCCAGCAGCGTAGAAAACAATCACTATGGCTACACCTTC

J gene: TRBJ1-2
D gene: .
clone size: .
V gene: TRBV5-1
CDR3 protein: CASSLTANYGYTF
CDR3 DNA: TGCGCCAGCAGCTTGACAGCAAACTATGGCTACACCTTC

J gene: TRBJ2-5
D gene: TRBD2
clone size: few
V gene: TRBV29-1
CDR3 protein: CLTSLSQETQYF
CDR3 DNA: TGCCTGACTAGCCTATCCCAAGAGACCCAGTACTTC

J gene: TRBJ1-2
D gene: .
clone size: few
V gene: TRBV18
CDR3 protein: CASSPPSQANDGYTF
CDR3 DNA: TGTGCCAGCTCACCACCGTCGCAGGCGAACGATGGCTACACCTTC

J gene: TRBJ2-3
D gene: .
clone size: few
V gene: TRBV12-5
CDR3 protein: CASRGTVTDTQYF
CDR3 DNA: TGTGCTAGCCGCGGGACCGTCACAGATACGCAGTATTTT

J gene: TRBJ2-1
D gene: .
clone size: few
V gene: TRBV5-1
CDR3 protein: CASSLFGGGLSYNEQFF
CDR3 DNA: TGCGCCAGCAGCTTGTTTGGCGGGGGCTTGTCTTACAATGAGCAGTTCTTC

J gene: TRBJ1-1
D gene: .
clone size: few
V gene: TRBV18
CDR3 protein: CASSGPTGNTEAFF
CDR3 DNA: TGTGCCAGCTCCGGACCGACAGGGAACACTGAAGCTTTCTTT

J gene: TRBJ2-1
D gene: .
clone size: .
V gene: TRBV7-2
CDR3 protein: CASSLALAGSYNEQFF
CDR3 DNA: TGTGCCAGCAGCTTAGCGCTGGCGGGGTCCTACAATGAGCAGTTCTTC

J gene: TRBJ1-1
D gene: .
clone size: few
V gene: TRBV21-1
CDR3 protein: CASSNLGTDTEAFF
CDR3 DNA: TGTGCCAGCAGCAATTTGGGGACAGACACTGAAGCTTTCTTT

J gene: TRBJ1-1
D gene: TRBD1
clone size: .
V gene: TRBV18
CDR3 protein: CASSRDRVKGTEAFF
CDR3 DNA: TGTGCCAGCTCCCGTGACAGGGTAAAGGGAACTGAAGCTTTCTTT

J gene: TRBJ1-1
D gene: .
clone size: few
V gene: TRBV11-2
CDR3 protein: CASSLEQGLTEAFF
CDR3 DNA: TGTGCCAGCAGCTTAGAGCAGGGATTGACTGAAGCTTTCTTT

J gene: TRBJ2-3
D gene: .
clone size: .
V gene: TRBV11-2
CDR3 protein: CASSFPGPMRAQYF
CDR3 DNA: TGTGCCAGCAGCTTCCCCGGACCGATGCGGGCGCAGTATTTT

J gene: TRBJ2-7
D gene: TRBD1
clone size: few
V gene: TRBV5-1
CDR3 protein: CASSLETTGGRWVF
CDR3 DNA: TGCGCCAGCAGCTTGGAGACGACAGGGGGCCGGTGGGTCTTC

J gene: TRBJ2-1
D gene: .
clone size: few
V gene: TRBV20-1
CDR3 protein: CSAQGRHEQFF
CDR3 DNA: TGCAGTGCTCAGGGGCGACATGAGCAGTTCTTC

J gene: TRBJ1-5
D gene: TRBD1
clone size: few
V gene: TRBV7-2
CDR3 protein: CASSPGQGASQPQHF
CDR3 DNA: TGTGCCAGCAGCCCGGGACAGGGGGCCAGTCAGCCCCAGCATTTT

J gene: TRBJ1-2
D gene: .
clone size: few
V gene: TRBV11-2
CDR3 protein: CASSSPRSSAYGYTF
CDR3 DNA: TGTGCCAGCAGCTCCCCACGGTCCTCCGCTTATGGCTACACCTTC

J gene: TRBJ1-2
D gene: TRBD1
clone size: .
V gene: TRBV5-1
CDR3 protein: CASSQDRGPDGYTF
CDR3 DNA: TGCGCCAGCAGCCAGGACAGGGGCCCCGATGGCTACACCTTC